This TCR beta chain stems from a study of blood T cell repertoires in COVID-19. Looking at the study overall: Some COVID-19 samples were acute and others convalescent; all came from the United States, Italy and Spain. PBMCs, B-cell-depleted T cells, or T cells provided the cDNA or gDNA that made up the material.

The study drew participants aged about 18 to 90 years from some 25 US areas. Participant reports of clinical history set cohort assignment. Germline V CDR1 and CDR2: MNHEY, SVGAGI. The CDR3 is 14 residues long. Trimming left V 6 bases short and J 5 bases short, with 14 bases between. The protocol was immunoSEQ multiplex PCR, while the TCRdb copy is restricted to in-frame clones and leaves out a portion. This sample carries about 210,000 clones, around 81% of them seen once, and the ten largest clones take 4.3%. This TCR was sampled from a man younger than 40 with acute COVID-19. This chain joins TRBV6-5 and TRBJ2-4; D might be TRBD1 (6 bases). The sequenced material came from PBMCs or T cells enriched from blood (not recorded which). The CDR3 DNA follows: TGTGCCAGCAGGCCACAGGGTAGGGAAAACATTCAGTACTTC. Translating it yields CASRPQGRENIQYF.